This T cell receptor (beta chain) was retrieved from a study of cytomegalovirus exposure and HLA in healthy donors. Researchers ran the PCR with 60 Vbeta and 13 Jbeta primers. Method: immunoSEQ multiplex PCR; TCRdb's copy keeps in-frame clones and lacks some. This sample's clone table lists under 100,000 clones. Germline V gene lookup returns CDR1 SGHKS and CDR2 YYEKEE (reference sequence). The V end was cut by 4 bases, the J end by 0 bases, with 10 bases between. The CDR3 sequence is 14 residues long. Sequencing was performed on PBMCs. The chain combines TRBV5-5 with TRBJ2-5, with D perhaps TRBD2 (6 bases). The receptor comes from a woman aged 25 to 39 in good health and CMV-seronegative. The CDR3, as DNA: TGTGCCAGCAGCCCCCGGGACTACCAAGAGACCCAGTACTTC. This sequence encodes CASSPRDYQETQYF.